This T cell receptor (beta chain) was sequenced during a study of T cells in tumors after PD-1 blockade. Squamous cell carcinoma tissue after treatment was collected an average of 31 days into therapy. Trimming took 7 bases from V and 0 from J; bases not matched to a gene: 7. Germline assignment: CDR1 MNHEY and CDR2 SMNVEV (reference sequence). The CDR3 covers 17 residues. Using immunoSEQ multiplex PCR, the repertoire was profiled, and TCRdb retains in-frame clones only, with some absent. The table lists 11,000 to 15,000 clones, approximately 73% of them singletons. The V gene is TRBV27, the J gene TRBJ2-1; 12 nucleotides agree with TRBD2. Sequenced material: tumor tissue, taken after anti-PD-1 treatment. This sequence originates from a human donor with cutaneous squamous cell carcinoma. The CDR3 here is CASTSSGRANSYNEQFF. The CDR3 DNA reads TGTGCCAGCACGTCTAGCGGGAGGGCAAACTCCTACAATGAGCAGTTCTTC.